A single sample is the source of the 21 T cell receptor beta chains below, sequenced in a study of blood T cell repertoires in COVID-19. Some clones are missing from TCRdb's copy, which holds only in-frame ones; the method was immunoSEQ multiplex PCR. The data hold about 200,000 clones, with more than 70% observed a single time. The specimen was PBMCs or T cells enriched from blood (not recorded which). The origin of the receptors is a middle-aged woman with acute COVID-19.

The rearrangement uses TRBV4-1 and TRBJ2-3; 7 bases are a match to TRBD2. The CDR3 loop spans 15 amino acids. Germline CDR1 MGHRA, CDR2 YSYEKL. V was clipped by 1 base and J by 6 bases; unmatched bases: 7. DNA of the CDR3: TGCGCCAGCAGCCAAGTTGGGCGGGAGTCTGATACGCAGTATTTT. Encoded protein: CASSQVGRESDTQYF.

The chain recombines TRBV18 with TRBJ1-6; 7 bases fit TRBD1. This CDR3 has 15 amino acids. V was clipped by 3 bases and J by 6 bases; unmatched bases: 5. Germline lookup yields CDR1 KGHSH and CDR2 LQKENI. CDR3 sequence: CASSPVGQANSPLHF. The CDR3 bases are TGTGCCAGCTCACCCGTTGGACAGGCTAATTCACCCCTCCACTTT.

The chain uses TRBV27 and TRBJ2-3; 9 bases map to TRBD2. Unmatched junction bases numbered 10, after V lost 0 bases and J lost 9 bases. CDR1 and CDR2 from the germline V gene are MNHEY and SMNVEV (reference sequence). The CDR3 loop spans 16 amino acids. The CDR3 reads CASSLSLAGKPRTQYF. CDR3 DNA: TGTGCCAGCAGTTTATCGCTAGCGGGAAAACCGAGGACGCAGTATTTT.

This chain connects TRBV24-1 to TRBJ2-3; 7 nucleotides line up with TRBD2. The CDR3 has 16 residues. Unmatched junction bases numbered 10, after V lost 7 bases and J lost 1 base. Germline V CDR1 and CDR2: KGHDR, SFDVKD. DNA of the CDR3: TGTGCCACCAGCTTGGGGGGGTCTTACGGCACAGATACGCAGTATTTT. Residues: CATSLGGSYGTDTQYF.

This chain links TRBV30 with TRBJ2-1; D perhaps matches TRBD1 (6 bases). The germline V gene has CDR1 GTSNPN and CDR2 SVGIG (reference sequence). Trimming took 1 base from V and 2 from J, leaving 15 bases between them. This CDR3 is 16 amino acids long. For the CDR3, the DNA is TGTGCCTGGAGTGCTTTAGGGGGTTCAACCTACAATGAGCAGTTCTTC. Translating gives CAWSALGGSTYNEQFF.

Here the CDR3 reads CASSLDLAGETQYF. The CDR3 DNA sequence: TGCGCCAGCAGCTTGGATCTAGCGGGCGAGACCCAGTACTTC. The chain combines TRBV5-1 with TRBJ2-5; 8 bases are a match to TRBD2. The CDR3 has 14 amino acids. J was trimmed by 5 bases and V by 0 bases; bases with no gene match: 3. CDR1 SGHRS and CDR2 YFSETQ come from the germline V gene.

This clone was observed once. The chain carries TRBV5-5 and TRBJ2-7; D may be TRBD2 (6 bases). V lost 4 bases, J lost 4 bases, and 12 bases lay in between. The CDR3 has 13 residues. Germline lookup yields CDR1 SGHKS and CDR2 YYEKEE (reference sequence). CDR3 DNA: TGTGCCAGCAGCATTGGAGGGGCTTACGAGCAGTACTTC. Its translation is CASSIGGAYEQYF.

The genes are TRBV14 and TRBJ2-1; the D is unclear. CDR1 is SGHDN and CDR2 is FVKESK in the germline V gene. V gave up 1 base and J gave up 0 bases, with 10 bases separating them. This CDR3 comprises 16 residues. CDR3 DNA sequence: TGTGCCAGCAGCCAAGTAACTCCGAGCTCCTACAATGAGCAGTTCTTC. Protein sequence: CASSQVTPSSYNEQFF.

CDR3 bases: TGTGCCAGCAGCTTCCGGACACCGAGCTCCTACAATGAGCAGTTCTTC. Translation gives CASSFRTPSSYNEQFF. The chain employs TRBV13 and TRBJ2-1, with a possible D match to TRBD1 (5 bases). CDR1 PRHDT and CDR2 FYEKMQ come from the germline V gene (reference sequence). The CDR3 sequence is 16 residues long. The germline V and J ends were trimmed by 3 bases and 0 bases, with 12 bases remaining between them.

The table lists this clone with a few counts. V usage is TRBV28 and J usage is TRBJ2-7; 10 nucleotides line up with TRBD1. The CDR3 extends over 14 amino acids. J gave up 6 bases and V 8 bases, and 10 bases lay outside the gene matches. The germline gives CDR1 MDHEN, CDR2 SYDVKM. The CDR3 region is CASWLRDRGGEQYF. As DNA, the CDR3 is TGTGCCAGCTGGTTACGGGACAGGGGTGGCGAGCAGTACTTC.

The chain is built from TRBV7-8 and TRBJ1-1; 7 nucleotides agree with TRBD1. Germline CDR1 is SGHVS and CDR2 is FQNEAQ. Trimming took 5 bases from V and 1 from J; bases not matched to a gene: 4. The CDR3 has 14 amino acids. The CDR3 spells CASSDRDWNTEAFF. The CDR3 coding sequence is TGTGCCAGCAGCGACAGGGATTGGAACACTGAAGCTTTCTTT.

This clone was counted once. The chain links TRBV2 to TRBJ2-5; a weak D match, TRBD1 (6 bases). CDR1 is SNHLY and CDR2 is FYNNEI in the germline V gene. The length of the CDR3 is 13 residues. V was trimmed by 5 bases and J by 4 bases, leaving 11 bases between them. CDR3 nucleotide sequence: TGTGCCAGCAGTCGGGACAAGGGAGAGACCCAGTACTTC. Translation: CASSRDKGETQYF.

This rearrangement joins TRBV11-1 to TRBJ2-5; TRBD1 aligns across 10 bases. The germline gives CDR1 SGHAT, CDR2 FQDESV (reference sequence). The CDR3 consists of 14 residues. With V trimmed by 5 bases and J by 10 bases, 10 bases remained unmatched. The CDR3 nucleotides are TGTGCCAGCAGCCCTGGACAGGGGGAGCTAATCCAGTACTTC. It is translated as CASSPGQGELIQYF.

The chain links TRBV29-1 to TRBJ1-5, with D possibly being TRBD1 (5 bases). Trimming removed 3 bases from V and 7 bases from J, with 16 bases in between. Germline V gives CDR1 SQVTM, CDR2 ANQGSEA. This CDR3 region has 14 residues. The CDR3 nucleotides read TGCAGCGTTGATGTGGAGGGGCTTGGGCAGCCCCAGCATTTT. This sequence encodes CSVDVEGLGQPQHF.

V and J are TRBV6-2 or TRBV6-3 and TRBJ2-2; 8 positions match TRBD2. Germline values: CDR1 MNHEY, CDR2 SVGEGT. This CDR3 has 17 amino acids. V gave up 2 bases and J gave up 5 bases; unmatched junction bases: 10. The CDR3 reads CASSYPAGGPRTGELFF. The CDR3 nucleotides read TGTGCCAGCAGTTACCCGGCGGGAGGACCCCGAACCGGGGAGCTGTTTTTT.

This chain uses TRBV6-5 with TRBJ1-5; TRBD1 matches 7 bases. The CDR3 contains 15 residues. CDR1 MNHEY and CDR2 SVGAGI come from the germline V gene. V lost 4 bases to trimming and J lost 4 bases; unmatched junction nucleotides: 7. Written as DNA, the CDR3 is TGTGCCAGCAGTTCCGGGACAGCGTTAAATCAGCCCCAGCATTTT. It encodes CASSSGTALNQPQHF.

This clone was seen a handful of times. This chain links TRBV7-9 with TRBJ2-3; the D gene is possibly TRBD1 (6 bases). Germline-derived CDR1 and CDR2 are SEHNR and FQNEAQ (reference sequence). This CDR3 region has 14 residues. With 6 bases removed from V and 0 bases from J, the gap between germline ends came to 10 bases. As DNA, the CDR3 is TGTGCCAGCAGTAGGACAGCTAGCACAGATACGCAGTATTTT. Residues: CASSRTASTDTQYF.

The genes are TRBV7-3 and TRBJ2-3, with a possible D match to TRBD2 (6 bases). In germline, CDR1 is SGHTA, CDR2 FQGTGA. Between the trimmed V and J ends, which lost 3 bases and 0 bases, there was a span of 7 bases. The CDR3 has 14 residues. CDR3 sequence: CASSLSGSTDTQYF. CDR3 bases: TGTGCCAGCAGCTTGAGCGGGAGCACAGATACGCAGTATTTT.

The chain carries TRBV13 and TRBJ1-2; a weak D match, TRBD1 (5 bases). The CDR3 has 15 residues. Germline V gene data show CDR1 as PRHDT and CDR2 as FYEKMQ (reference sequence). V was cut by 5 bases and J by 2 bases, with 15 bases left in between. The CDR3 nucleotides read TGTGCCAGCAGCCCACGCGGGACGGCGAACTATGGCTACACCTTC. This codes for CASSPRGTANYGYTF.

V usage is TRBV21-1 and J usage is TRBJ1-1; TRBD1 is the table's D call, not checked against the DNA. TRBV21-1 corresponds to a pseudogene. The CDR3 has 15 amino acids. For the CDR3, the DNA is TGTGCCAGCAGCAGCCCGGACAGCGAGAACACTGAAGCTTTCTTT. Translation: CASSSPDSENTEAFF.

The chain combines TRBV10-3 with TRBJ2-3; the D gene is possibly TRBD2 (6 bases). The length of the CDR3 is 15 residues. CDR1 is ENHRY and CDR2 is SYGVKD in the germline V gene. The germline V and J ends were trimmed by 4 bases and 3 bases, with 14 bases remaining between them. CDR3 DNA sequence: TGTGCCATCAGTGCATCGGCTAGCGAGACAGATACGCAGTATTTT. Translating it yields CAISASASETDTQYF.